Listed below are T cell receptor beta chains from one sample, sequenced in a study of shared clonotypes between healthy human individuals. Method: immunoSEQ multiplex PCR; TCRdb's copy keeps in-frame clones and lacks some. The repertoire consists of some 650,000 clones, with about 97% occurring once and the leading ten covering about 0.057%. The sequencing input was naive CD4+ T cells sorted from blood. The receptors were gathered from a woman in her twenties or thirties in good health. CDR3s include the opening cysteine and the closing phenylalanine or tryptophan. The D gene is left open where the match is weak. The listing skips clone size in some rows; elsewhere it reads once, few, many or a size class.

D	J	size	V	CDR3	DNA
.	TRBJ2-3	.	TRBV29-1	CSVERYGVDTQYF	TGCAGCGTTGAAAGGTACGGGGTCGATACGCAGTATTTT
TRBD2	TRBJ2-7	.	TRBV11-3	CASSSGGLAGGYEQYF	TGTGCCAGCAGCTCGGGGGGACTAGCGGGAGGCTACGAGCAGTACTTC
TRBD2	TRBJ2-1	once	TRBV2	CASSGGNKAAGTLFDNEQFF	TGTGCCAGCTCGGGGGGAAATAAGGCGGCGGGGACTCTCTTCGACAATGAGCAGTTCTTC
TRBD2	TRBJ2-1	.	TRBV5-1	CASSFLPGLGGRDEQFF	TGCGCCAGCAGCTTCCTCCCGGGACTAGGGGGACGGGATGAGCAGTTCTTC
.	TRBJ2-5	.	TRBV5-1	CASSSRTDQETQYF	TGCGCCAGCAGCTCCCGGACGGATCAAGAGACCCAGTACTTC
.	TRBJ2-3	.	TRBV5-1	CASSLEGASTDTQYF	TGCGCCAGCAGCTTGGAAGGGGCCAGCACAGATACGCAGTATTTT
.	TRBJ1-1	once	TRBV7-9	CASSSTNTEAFF	TGTGCCAGCAGTTCGACGAACACTGAAGCTTTCTTT
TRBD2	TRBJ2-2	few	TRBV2	CASSEHGGGTGELFF	TGTGCCAGCAGTGAGCACGGCGGGGGCACCGGGGAGCTGTTTTTT
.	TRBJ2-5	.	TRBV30	CAWSVGGYGETQYF	TGTGCCTGGAGTGTTGGGGGGTATGGAGAGACCCAGTACTTC
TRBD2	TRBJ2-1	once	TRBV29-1	CSARTSGRSSYNEQFF	TGCAGCGCACGGACTAGCGGACGAAGCTCCTACAATGAGCAGTTCTTC
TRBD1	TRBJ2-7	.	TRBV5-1	CASSSAGTGPYEQYF	TGCGCCAGCAGCTCAGCCGGGACAGGACCCTACGAGCAGTACTTC
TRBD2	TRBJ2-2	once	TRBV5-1	CASGAGGPSGELFF	TGCGCCTCCGGAGCGGGAGGGCCTAGCGGGGAGCTGTTTTTT
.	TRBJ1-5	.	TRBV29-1	CSVGVGTSNQPQHF	TGCAGCGTGGGGGTCGGAACGAGCAATCAGCCCCAGCATTTT
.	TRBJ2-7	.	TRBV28	CASSLLPGNSYEQYF	TGTGCCAGCAGTTTATTGCCGGGGAACTCCTACGAGCAGTACTTC
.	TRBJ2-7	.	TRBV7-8	CASSHGPPGFYEQYF	TGTGCCAGCAGCCACGGACCCCCCGGGTTTTACGAGCAGTACTTC
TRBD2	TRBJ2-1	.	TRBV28	CASRMKAGVNEQFF	TGTGCCAGCAGGATGAAAGCGGGAGTTAATGAGCAGTTCTTC
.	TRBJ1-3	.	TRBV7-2	CASSLDQIVSGNTIYF	TGTGCCAGCAGCTTAGATCAGATCGTCTCTGGAAACACCATATATTTT
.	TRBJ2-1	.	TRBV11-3	CASSSELGEQFF	TGTGCCAGCAGCTCCGAACTTGGAGAGCAGTTCTTC
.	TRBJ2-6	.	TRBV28	CASSSPGGTKYSGANVLTF	TGTGCCAGCAGTTCCCCTGGAGGTACGAAATACTCTGGGGCCAACGTCCTGACTTTC
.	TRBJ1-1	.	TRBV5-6	CASSLERGPTEAFF	TGTGCCAGCAGCTTGGAACGGGGGCCCACTGAAGCTTTCTTT
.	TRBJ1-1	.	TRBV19	CASSIVGRSAEAFF	TGTGCCAGTAGTATAGTGGGACGGTCAGCTGAAGCTTTCTTT
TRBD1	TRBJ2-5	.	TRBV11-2	CAGSPGQEGTQYF	TGTGCCGGCAGCCCTGGACAGGAAGGGACCCAGTACTTC
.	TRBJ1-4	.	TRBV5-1	CASSRGHAGGANEKLFF	TGCGCCAGCAGCAGGGGACATGCTGGGGGAGCTAATGAAAAACTGTTTTTT
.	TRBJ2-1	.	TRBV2	CASSEGLSHEQFF	TGTGCCAGCAGTGAAGGGCTCTCCCATGAGCAGTTCTTC
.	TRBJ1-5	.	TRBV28	CASSVVRKKNQPQHF	TGTGCCAGCAGTGTGGTCAGGAAGAAGAATCAGCCCCAGCATTTT
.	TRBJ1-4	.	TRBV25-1	CASSENWREKLFF	TGTGCCAGCAGTGAAAATTGGCGTGAAAAACTGTTTTTT
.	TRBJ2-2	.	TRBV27	CASSPPLRDSLGTGELFF	TGTGCCAGCAGTCCACCGCTACGGGACTCCCTGGGAACCGGGGAGCTGTTTTTT
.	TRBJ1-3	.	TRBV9	CASSVSGNTIYF	TGTGCCAGCAGCGTATCTGGTAACACCATATATTTT
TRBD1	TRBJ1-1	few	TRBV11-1	CASRTGTGGNTEAFF	TGTGCCAGCAGAACCGGGACAGGGGGGAACACTGAAGCTTTCTTT
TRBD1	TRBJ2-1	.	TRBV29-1	CSVEDLETGTSNEQFF	TGCAGCGTTGAAGACCTGGAGACAGGGACGAGTAATGAGCAGTTCTTC
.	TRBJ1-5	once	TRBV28	CASSSSRGVRSNQPQHF	TGTGCCAGCAGTTCCTCGAGGGGGGTGAGGAGCAATCAGCCCCAGCATTTT
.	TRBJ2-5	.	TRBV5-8	CASRPGPLRETQYF	TGTGCCAGCAGGCCAGGACCGCTGCGAGAGACCCAGTACTTC
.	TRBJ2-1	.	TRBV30	CAWSPYPYNEQLF	TGTGCCTGGAGCCCTTACCCCTACAATGAGCAGCTCTTC
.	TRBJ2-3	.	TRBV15	CATRSGTDTQYF	TGTGCCACCAGAAGCGGCACAGATACGCAGTATTTT
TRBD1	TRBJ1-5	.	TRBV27	CASSLRQGGKPQHF	TGTGCCAGCAGTTTGAGACAGGGGGGGAAGCCCCAGCATTTT
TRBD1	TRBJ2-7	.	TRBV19	CASSISAPGGIYEQYF	TGTGCCAGTAGTATAAGCGCGCCAGGGGGCATTTACGAGCAGTACTTC
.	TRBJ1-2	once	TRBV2	CASSGGEGGYTF	TGTGCCAGCAGTGGAGGGGAGGGTGGCTACACCTTC
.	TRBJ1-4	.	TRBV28	CASSWQGATNEKLFF	TGTGCCAGCAGTTGGCAGGGAGCAACTAATGAAAAACTGTTTTTT
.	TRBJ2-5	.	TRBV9	CASSYGSGETQYF	TGTGCCAGCAGCTACGGGTCCGGGGAGACCCAGTACTTC
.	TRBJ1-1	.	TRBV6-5	CASMRSVNTEAFF	TGTGCCAGCATGAGGAGTGTGAACACTGAAGCTTTCTTT
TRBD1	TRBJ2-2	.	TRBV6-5	CASNDRVDSGELFF	TGTGCCAGCAACGACAGGGTGGATTCCGGGGAGCTGTTTTTT
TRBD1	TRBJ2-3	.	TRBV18	CASSGTGGLPDTQYF	TGTGCCAGCTCCGGGACAGGAGGACTCCCAGATACGCAGTATTTT
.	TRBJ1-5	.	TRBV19	CASSRDSLGQPQHF	TGTGCCAGTAGCCGAGACAGTTTGGGTCAGCCCCAGCATTTT
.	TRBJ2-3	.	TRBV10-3	CAITGPHPSDTQYF	TGTGCCATCACCGGGCCCCATCCTTCAGATACGCAGTATTTT
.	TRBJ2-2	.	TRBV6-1	CASSVRQDTGELFF	TGTGCCAGCAGTGTACGGCAGGACACCGGGGAGCTGTTTTTT
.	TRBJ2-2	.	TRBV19	CASSRRSLETGELFF	TGTGCCAGTAGTAGGCGGAGCTTGGAGACCGGGGAGCTGTTTTTT
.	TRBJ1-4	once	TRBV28	CASSLTYEGSGEKLFF	TGTGCCAGCAGTTTAACATATGAGGGCTCCGGTGAAAAACTGTTTTTT
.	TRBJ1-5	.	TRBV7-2	CASSRGPNSNQPQHF	TGTGCCAGCAGCCGGGGGCCCAATAGCAATCAGCCCCAGCATTTT
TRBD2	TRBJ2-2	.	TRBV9	CASSVGLAGADGELFF	TGTGCCAGCAGCGTGGGACTAGCGGGAGCTGACGGGGAGCTGTTTTTT
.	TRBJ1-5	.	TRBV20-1	CSASGDQPQHF	TGCAGTGCTAGCGGGGATCAGCCCCAGCATTTT
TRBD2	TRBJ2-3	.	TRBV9	CASSGGLLGIAGNTDTQYF	TGTGCCAGCAGCGGCGGACTATTAGGAATAGCGGGTAATACAGATACGCAGTATTTT
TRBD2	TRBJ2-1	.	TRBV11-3	CASSAGAGGLQFF	TGTGCCAGCAGCGCCGGGGCGGGAGGGCTGCAGTTCTTC
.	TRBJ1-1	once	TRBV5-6	CASIKLGQTRGTEAFF	TGTGCCAGCATCAAACTGGGCCAGACAAGGGGAACTGAAGCTTTCTTT
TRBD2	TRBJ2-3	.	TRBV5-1	CASSSLPQREGDTQYF	TGCGCCAGCAGCTCTCTCCCGCAGCGGGAGGGAGATACGCAGTATTTT